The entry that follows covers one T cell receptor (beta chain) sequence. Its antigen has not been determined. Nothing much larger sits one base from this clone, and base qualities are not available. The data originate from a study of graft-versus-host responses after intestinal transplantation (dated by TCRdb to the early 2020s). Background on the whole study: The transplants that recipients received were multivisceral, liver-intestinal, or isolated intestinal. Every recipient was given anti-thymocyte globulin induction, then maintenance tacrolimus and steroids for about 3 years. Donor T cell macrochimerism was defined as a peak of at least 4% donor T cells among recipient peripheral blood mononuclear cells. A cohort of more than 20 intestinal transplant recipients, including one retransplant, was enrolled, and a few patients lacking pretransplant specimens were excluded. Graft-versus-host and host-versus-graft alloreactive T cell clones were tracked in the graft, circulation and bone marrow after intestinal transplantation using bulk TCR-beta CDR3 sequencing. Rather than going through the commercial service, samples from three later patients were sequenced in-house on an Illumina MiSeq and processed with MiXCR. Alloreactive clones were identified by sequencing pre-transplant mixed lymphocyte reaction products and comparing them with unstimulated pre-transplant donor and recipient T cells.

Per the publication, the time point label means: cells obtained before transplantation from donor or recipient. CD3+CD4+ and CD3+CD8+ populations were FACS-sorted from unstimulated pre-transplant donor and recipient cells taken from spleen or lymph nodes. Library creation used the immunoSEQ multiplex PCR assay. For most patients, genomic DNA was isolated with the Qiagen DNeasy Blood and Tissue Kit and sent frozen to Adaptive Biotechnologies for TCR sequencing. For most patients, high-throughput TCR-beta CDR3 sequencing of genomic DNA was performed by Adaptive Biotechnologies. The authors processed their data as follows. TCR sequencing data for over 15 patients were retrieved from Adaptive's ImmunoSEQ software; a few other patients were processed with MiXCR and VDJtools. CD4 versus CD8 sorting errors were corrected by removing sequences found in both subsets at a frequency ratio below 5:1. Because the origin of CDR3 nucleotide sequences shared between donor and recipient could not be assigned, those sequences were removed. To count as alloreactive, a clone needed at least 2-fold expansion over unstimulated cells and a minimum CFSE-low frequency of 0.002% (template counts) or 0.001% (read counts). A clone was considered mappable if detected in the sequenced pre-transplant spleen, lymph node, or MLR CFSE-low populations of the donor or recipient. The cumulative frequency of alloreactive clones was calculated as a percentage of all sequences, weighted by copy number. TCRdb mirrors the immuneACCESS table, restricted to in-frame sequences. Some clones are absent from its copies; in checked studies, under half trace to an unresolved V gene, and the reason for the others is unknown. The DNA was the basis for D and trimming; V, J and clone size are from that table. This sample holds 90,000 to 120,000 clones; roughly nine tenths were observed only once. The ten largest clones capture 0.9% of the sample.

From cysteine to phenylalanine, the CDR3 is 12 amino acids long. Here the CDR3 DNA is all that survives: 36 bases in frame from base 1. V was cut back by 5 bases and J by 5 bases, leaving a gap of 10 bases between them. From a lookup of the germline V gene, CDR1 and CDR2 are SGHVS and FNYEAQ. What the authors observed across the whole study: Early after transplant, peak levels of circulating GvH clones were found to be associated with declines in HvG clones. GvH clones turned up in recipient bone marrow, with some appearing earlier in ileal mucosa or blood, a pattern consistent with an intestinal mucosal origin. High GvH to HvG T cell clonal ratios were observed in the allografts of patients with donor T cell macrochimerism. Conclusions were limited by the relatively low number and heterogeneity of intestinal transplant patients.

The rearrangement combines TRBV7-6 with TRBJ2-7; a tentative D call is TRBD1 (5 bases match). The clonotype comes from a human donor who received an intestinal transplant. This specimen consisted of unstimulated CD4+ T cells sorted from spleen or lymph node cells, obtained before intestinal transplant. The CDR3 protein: CASSPTGNEQYF. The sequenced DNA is TGTGCCAGCAGCCCCACAGGCAACGAGCAGTACTTC.